The rows below give T cell receptor beta chains drawn from one sample of a study of shared clonotypes between healthy human individuals. Here immunoSEQ multiplex PCR was the method, and the copy in TCRdb shows in-frame clones only, minus some. The sample consists of roughly 1 million clones, about three quarters of them appearing once. The sample consisted of memory CD4+ T cells sorted from blood. These receptors all come from a man between 18 and 35 years old in good health. CDR3s include the opening cysteine and the closing phenylalanine or tryptophan. The order of the fields is J gene, D gene, clone size, V gene, CDR3 DNA, CDR3 protein. A D gene is named only where the DNA matches it firmly. Some rows have no size entry. The others give once, few or many, or a class for an expanded clone.

j_gene: TRBJ1-1; d_gene: NA; abundance: NA; v_gene: TRBV2; CDR3nt: TGTGCCAGCAGTAGGGAGAAACGCCCGAACACTGAAGCTTTCTTT; CDR3aa: CASSREKRPNTEAFF
j_gene: TRBJ2-5; d_gene: NA; abundance: few; v_gene: TRBV6-1; CDR3nt: TGTGCCAGCAGTGAGGGGTTGCAAGAGACCCAGTACTTC; CDR3aa: CASSEGLQETQYF
j_gene: TRBJ2-1; d_gene: TRBD2; abundance: NA; v_gene: TRBV10-2; CDR3nt: TGCGCCAGCAGCGACGCGGGGGGGCTGGGTGAGCAGTTCTTC; CDR3aa: CASSDAGGLGEQFF
j_gene: TRBJ1-1; d_gene: NA; abundance: NA; v_gene: TRBV6-5; CDR3nt: TGTGCCAGCAGTTATAAGGGAATAAAATTTTTAGCTTTCTTT; CDR3aa: CASSYKGIKFLAFF
j_gene: TRBJ1-5; d_gene: TRBD1; abundance: NA; v_gene: TRBV27; CDR3nt: TGTGCCAGCAGGTCGGGGACAGGGGTAGGACAGCCCCAGCATTTT; CDR3aa: CASRSGTGVGQPQHF
j_gene: TRBJ1-2; d_gene: NA; abundance: NA; v_gene: TRBV30; CDR3nt: TGTGCCTGGAGTGTACAAGGTTTCGATGGCTACACCTTC; CDR3aa: CAWSVQGFDGYTF
j_gene: TRBJ2-5; d_gene: NA; abundance: NA; v_gene: TRBV5-1; CDR3nt: TGCGCCAGCAGCTTGGGGCTTCAAGAGACCCAGTACTTC; CDR3aa: CASSLGLQETQYF
j_gene: TRBJ1-4; d_gene: NA; abundance: NA; v_gene: TRBV2; CDR3nt: TGTGCCAGTAGGGCGGACAGATCAACTAATGAAAAACTGTTTTTT; CDR3aa: CASRADRSTNEKLFF
j_gene: TRBJ1-5; d_gene: NA; abundance: NA; v_gene: TRBV6-6; CDR3nt: TGTGCCAGCAGTCCCCAGACGGGGGATCAGCCCCAGCATTTT; CDR3aa: CASSPQTGDQPQHF
j_gene: TRBJ2-7; d_gene: NA; abundance: NA; v_gene: TRBV10-3; CDR3nt: TGTGCCATCAGTGTAGGTTCCAGTTTAGAGCAGTACTTC; CDR3aa: CAISVGSSLEQYF
j_gene: TRBJ1-2; d_gene: NA; abundance: few; v_gene: TRBV11-2; CDR3nt: TGTGCCAGCAGGGCTAACTATGGCTACACCTTC; CDR3aa: CASRANYGYTF
j_gene: TRBJ1-1; d_gene: NA; abundance: NA; v_gene: TRBV30; CDR3nt: TGTGCCTGGAGTTCAGGGGTCTACGAAGCTTTCTTT; CDR3aa: CAWSSGVYEAFF
j_gene: TRBJ2-3; d_gene: NA; abundance: NA; v_gene: TRBV7-3; CDR3nt: TGTGCCAGCAGCTTGACGCTTGGCGGCACAGATACGCAGTATTTT; CDR3aa: CASSLTLGGTDTQYF
j_gene: TRBJ2-5; d_gene: NA; abundance: NA; v_gene: TRBV15; CDR3nt: TGTGCCACCAGCAAAACCCCAGGGGAATGGGAGACCCAGTACTTC; CDR3aa: CATSKTPGEWETQYF
j_gene: TRBJ1-5; d_gene: TRBD1; abundance: NA; v_gene: TRBV6-1; CDR3nt: TGTGCCAGCAGTGACCCCTACAGGGGCCGGTATCAGCCCCAGCATTTT; CDR3aa: CASSDPYRGRYQPQHF
j_gene: TRBJ1-1; d_gene: NA; abundance: NA; v_gene: TRBV5-1; CDR3nt: TGCGCCAGCAGTCCCTCAGGGGCGGATACTGAAGCTTTCTTT; CDR3aa: CASSPSGADTEAFF
j_gene: TRBJ1-6; d_gene: NA; abundance: NA; v_gene: TRBV21-1; CDR3nt: TGTGCCATTAGGACAGGGCCCAATTCACCCCTCCACTTT; CDR3aa: CAIRTGPNSPLHF